The rows below give T cell receptor beta chains drawn from one sample of a study of blood T cells in healthy people across ages. Each CDR3 protein gets one entry after TCRdb re-called the 5' RACE reads with MiXCR. The sample holds about 1.4 million distinct CDR3 sequences, approximately 63% seen once. Sample: blood. The receptors here all came from a man in his late teens or twenties in good health. The CDR3 runs from the conserved cysteine through the conserved F or W. Each record gives: D gene, clone size, J gene, V gene, CDR3 protein, CDR3 DNA. A D gene is named only where the DNA matches it firmly. Clone size is stated in some rows and not others, as once, few, many or a class when expanded.

d_call: TRBD2; clone_size: few; j_call: TRBJ2-1; v_call: TRBV29-1; cdr3_aa: CSARDYTYNEQFF; cdr3_nt: TGCAGCGCCCGGGACTACACCTACAATGAGCAGTTCTTC
d_call: -; clone_size: -; j_call: TRBJ2-1; v_call: TRBV3-1; cdr3_aa: CASSQDAGASYNEQFF; cdr3_nt: TGTGCCAGCAGCCAAGATGCGGGGGCCTCCTACAATGAGCAGTTCTTC
d_call: TRBD1; clone_size: -; j_call: TRBJ1-2; v_call: TRBV6-1; cdr3_aa: CASEDRFNYGYTF; cdr3_nt: TGTGCCAGCGAGGACAGGTTCAACTATGGCTACACCTTC
d_call: -; clone_size: -; j_call: TRBJ1-1; v_call: TRBV10-2; cdr3_aa: CASSPGRRGEAFF; cdr3_nt: TGCGCCAGCAGTCCCGGGCGAAGAGGCGAGGCTTTCTTT
d_call: -; clone_size: -; j_call: TRBJ1-2; v_call: TRBV9; cdr3_aa: CASSGYRERDYGYTF; cdr3_nt: TGTGCCAGCAGCGGCTACAGGGAGAGGGACTATGGCTACACCTTC
d_call: TRBD1; clone_size: -; j_call: TRBJ1-2; v_call: TRBV29-1; cdr3_aa: CSVQHPGQYYGYTF; cdr3_nt: TGCAGCGTACAACATCCGGGACAGTACTATGGCTACACCTTC
d_call: -; clone_size: -; j_call: TRBJ1-1; v_call: TRBV3-1; cdr3_aa: CASSLGGDGTQEAFF; cdr3_nt: TGTGCCAGCAGTCTTGGGGGTGACGGAACACAGGAAGCTTTCTTT
d_call: -; clone_size: -; j_call: TRBJ2-2; v_call: TRBV28; cdr3_aa: CASSYRWTGELFF; cdr3_nt: TGTGCCAGCAGTTACCGGTGGACCGGGGAGCTGTTTTTT
d_call: -; clone_size: -; j_call: TRBJ2-1; v_call: TRBV7-9; cdr3_aa: CASSFREGRDYNEQFF; cdr3_nt: TGTGCCAGCAGCTTCCGCGAGGGGCGGGATTACAATGAGCAGTTCTTC
d_call: -; clone_size: -; j_call: TRBJ1-6; v_call: TRBV20-1; cdr3_aa: CSANNRRGNSPLHF; cdr3_nt: TGCAGTGCCAATAACCGGCGAGGTAATTCACCCCTCCACTTT
d_call: -; clone_size: -; j_call: TRBJ2-5; v_call: TRBV12-3/TRBV12-4; cdr3_aa: CASSLGRRGLSRYQETQYF; cdr3_nt: TGTGCCAGCAGTTTAGGAAGGCGGGGGCTATCAAGGTACCAAGAGACCCAGTACTTC
d_call: TRBD1; clone_size: -; j_call: TRBJ1-2; v_call: TRBV7-9; cdr3_aa: CASSPGPGQGYYGYTF; cdr3_nt: TGTGCCAGCAGCCCCGGGCCGGGACAGGGGTACTATGGCTACACCTTC
d_call: -; clone_size: -; j_call: TRBJ1-4; v_call: TRBV12-3/TRBV12-4; cdr3_aa: CASSFGQPEKLFF; cdr3_nt: TGTGCCAGCAGTTTTGGGCAGCCCGAAAAACTGTTTTTT
d_call: -; clone_size: few; j_call: TRBJ1-2; v_call: TRBV27; cdr3_aa: CASSPRTNRDNYGYTF; cdr3_nt: TGTGCCAGCAGTCCCCGAACGAACAGGGACAACTATGGCTACACCTTC
d_call: TRBD1; clone_size: -; j_call: TRBJ1-2; v_call: TRBV6-5; cdr3_aa: CASSDRENYGYTF; cdr3_nt: TGTGCCAGCAGTGACAGGGAGAACTATGGCTACACCTTC
d_call: -; clone_size: -; j_call: TRBJ1-1; v_call: TRBV5-5; cdr3_aa: CASSLLGQDTEAFF; cdr3_nt: TGTGCCAGCAGCTTGCTGGGACAAGACACTGAAGCTTTCTTT
d_call: TRBD1; clone_size: -; j_call: TRBJ1-6; v_call: TRBV27; cdr3_aa: CASSLSVPTGYYNSPLHF; cdr3_nt: TGTGCCAGCAGTTTATCGGTCCCGACAGGGTACTATAATTCACCCCTCCACTTT
d_call: TRBD2; clone_size: -; j_call: TRBJ2-1; v_call: TRBV2; cdr3_aa: CASSEARLAGLNNEQFF; cdr3_nt: TGTGCCAGCAGTGAAGCAAGACTAGCGGGTTTAAACAATGAGCAGTTCTTC
d_call: TRBD2; clone_size: -; j_call: TRBJ2-7; v_call: TRBV20-1; cdr3_aa: CSALSGRGKNEQYF; cdr3_nt: TGCAGTGCCCTTAGCGGGAGAGGGAAGAATGAGCAGTACTTC
d_call: -; clone_size: few; j_call: TRBJ2-7; v_call: TRBV6-1; cdr3_aa: CASSKQVYEQYF; cdr3_nt: TGTGCCAGCTCCAAACAGGTTTACGAGCAGTACTTC
d_call: -; clone_size: -; j_call: TRBJ2-5; v_call: TRBV12-3/TRBV12-4; cdr3_aa: CASKGGTQYF; cdr3_nt: TGTGCCAGCAAGGGTGGGACCCAGTACTTC
d_call: -; clone_size: once; j_call: TRBJ1-2; v_call: TRBV24-1; cdr3_aa: CATSDLNRADGYTF; cdr3_nt: TGTGCCACCAGTGATCTAAACAGGGCTGATGGCTACACCTTC
d_call: -; clone_size: -; j_call: TRBJ2-7; v_call: TRBV7-9; cdr3_aa: CASSLSPGSPDEQYF; cdr3_nt: TGTGCCAGCAGCTTATCTCCAGGGTCGCCGGACGAGCAGTACTTC
d_call: TRBD1; clone_size: -; j_call: TRBJ1-2; v_call: TRBV10-3; cdr3_aa: CAISESETGTGYTF; cdr3_nt: TGTGCCATCAGTGAGTCCGAGACAGGGACTGGCTACACCTTC
d_call: -; clone_size: -; j_call: TRBJ2-7; v_call: TRBV20-1; cdr3_aa: CSAQHGQSYEQYF; cdr3_nt: TGCAGTGCCCAGCATGGACAGAGCTACGAGCAGTACTTC
d_call: -; clone_size: few; j_call: TRBJ2-7; v_call: TRBV4-1; cdr3_aa: CASSQDQAVEQYF; cdr3_nt: TGCGCCAGCAGCCAAGATCAAGCGGTCGAGCAGTACTTC
d_call: -; clone_size: few; j_call: TRBJ2-7; v_call: TRBV25-1; cdr3_aa: CASSGGDLTSYEQYF; cdr3_nt: TGTGCCAGCAGTGGGGGGGACCTGACTTCCTACGAGCAGTACTTC
d_call: TRBD1; clone_size: -; j_call: TRBJ2-1; v_call: TRBV6-2/TRBV6-3; cdr3_aa: CASSPGTDYSEQFF; cdr3_nt: TGTGCCAGCAGTCCCGGGACAGATTACAGTGAGCAGTTCTTC
d_call: -; clone_size: -; j_call: TRBJ2-7; v_call: TRBV7-6; cdr3_aa: CASSLRPANYEQYF; cdr3_nt: TGTGCCAGCAGCTTGAGACCGGCAAACTACGAGCAGTACTTC
d_call: -; clone_size: few; j_call: TRBJ2-3; v_call: TRBV20-1; cdr3_aa: CSARDYNRTDTQYF; cdr3_nt: TGCAGTGCTAGAGACTACAATCGCACAGATACGCAGTATTTT
d_call: -; clone_size: -; j_call: TRBJ2-7; v_call: TRBV7-9; cdr3_aa: CASSHAGSEQYF; cdr3_nt: TGTGCCAGCAGCCACGCCGGTAGCGAGCAGTACTTC
d_call: TRBD1; clone_size: once; j_call: TRBJ1-2; v_call: TRBV12-3/TRBV12-4; cdr3_aa: CASSRGQGVYGYTF; cdr3_nt: TGTGCCAGCAGTAGAGGACAGGGGGTTTATGGCTACACCTTC
d_call: -; clone_size: -; j_call: TRBJ1-2; v_call: TRBV7-2; cdr3_aa: CASSSLGVTGYGYTF; cdr3_nt: TGTGCCAGCAGCTCCCTGGGGGTAACGGGCTATGGCTACACCTTC
d_call: TRBD1; clone_size: -; j_call: TRBJ1-1; v_call: TRBV15; cdr3_aa: CATVTGAGEAFF; cdr3_nt: TGTGCCACCGTCACAGGGGCGGGAGAAGCTTTCTTT
d_call: -; clone_size: -; j_call: TRBJ2-3; v_call: TRBV15; cdr3_aa: CATSRDRASLGTDTQYF; cdr3_nt: TGTGCCACCAGCAGAGATAGGGCTTCACTGGGCACAGATACGCAGTATTTT
d_call: -; clone_size: few; j_call: TRBJ2-1; v_call: TRBV29-1; cdr3_aa: CSVDVALRNEQFF; cdr3_nt: TGCAGCGTTGACGTGGCCTTACGGAATGAGCAGTTCTTC
d_call: TRBD1; clone_size: -; j_call: TRBJ1-2; v_call: TRBV14; cdr3_aa: CASSSIGTASRNWNYGYTF; cdr3_nt: TGTGCCAGCAGCAGCATAGGGACAGCTTCACGGAATTGGAACTATGGCTACACCTTC
d_call: -; clone_size: -; j_call: TRBJ2-7; v_call: TRBV11-2; cdr3_aa: CASSSVARVTYEQYF; cdr3_nt: TGTGCCAGCAGCTCCGTCGCCAGGGTTACCTACGAGCAGTACTTC
d_call: TRBD1; clone_size: once; j_call: TRBJ1-1; v_call: TRBV29-1; cdr3_aa: CSVAAGGSTEAFF; cdr3_nt: TGCAGCGTTGCGGCAGGGGGAAGCACTGAAGCTTTCTTT
d_call: -; clone_size: once; j_call: TRBJ2-3; v_call: TRBV20-1; cdr3_aa: CSAREGGTSDTQYF; cdr3_nt: TGCAGTGCTAGAGAGGGGGGTACCTCAGATACGCAGTATTTT
d_call: TRBD1; clone_size: -; j_call: TRBJ1-5; v_call: TRBV4-2; cdr3_aa: CASSQGQGGVFQPQHF; cdr3_nt: TGTGCCAGCAGCCAGGGACAGGGAGGTGTGTTTCAGCCCCAGCATTTT
d_call: -; clone_size: -; j_call: TRBJ2-7; v_call: TRBV20-1; cdr3_aa: CSAPQGVVNEQYF; cdr3_nt: TGCAGTGCTCCCCAAGGTGTTGTCAACGAGCAGTACTTC
d_call: -; clone_size: -; j_call: TRBJ2-3; v_call: TRBV7-9; cdr3_aa: CASSSKQGSTDTQYF; cdr3_nt: TGTGCCAGCAGCTCGAAACAGGGTAGTACAGATACGCAGTATTTT
d_call: TRBD2; clone_size: few; j_call: TRBJ2-5; v_call: TRBV12-3/TRBV12-4; cdr3_aa: CASSLGLAGLQETQYF; cdr3_nt: TGTGCCAGCAGTTTAGGCCTAGCGGGTCTCCAAGAGACCCAGTACTTC
d_call: -; clone_size: once; j_call: TRBJ2-7; v_call: TRBV20-1; cdr3_aa: CSASSPGVAQYF; cdr3_nt: TGCAGTGCTAGTTCCCCGGGCGTCGCGCAGTACTTC
d_call: TRBD2; clone_size: many; j_call: TRBJ2-3; v_call: TRBV4-3; cdr3_aa: CASSQGLATDTQYF; cdr3_nt: TGTGCCAGCAGTCAGGGACTAGCCACAGATACGCAGTATTTT